Below are 16 T cell receptor beta chains sequenced from a single sample in a study of T cells in Graves' hyperthyroidism and ophthalmopathy. Amplification of TCR beta CDR3 regions used RNA as the template. HTBI primers were used for first-round RT-PCR of the TCR CDR3. TCRdb itself ran the multiplex PCR reads through MiXCR, one entry per CDR3 protein. The sample carries a few hundred thousand distinct CDR3 sequences, roughly 14% recorded once. The sample was blood. These receptors came from a woman aged 18-29 years with Graves' hyperthyroidism.

This clonotype was detected ten times or more. This chain links TRBV7-2 with TRBJ1-6; D gene uncertain. This CDR3 has 16 residues. V gave up 1 base and J gave up 9 bases, with 16 bases separating them. The germline V gene has CDR1 SGHTA and CDR2 FQGNSA. The CDR3 bases are TGTGCCAGCAGCTTAGGCTCGAGATCTAGCGGTTCACCCCTCCACTTT. Translating gives CASSLGSRSSGSPLHF.

Many counts were recorded for this clonotype. This chain uses TRBV2 with TRBJ2-1; 8 bases are a match to TRBD2. The germline V gene encodes CDR1 SNHLY and CDR2 FYNNEI. The CDR3 loop spans 18 amino acids. The V and J ends lost 2 bases and 5 bases, in that order; junction bases with no gene match: 14. CDR3 coding DNA: TGTGCCAGCAGTGAACGTCCCTGGTGGCGGGAGGCCGACAATGAGCAGTTCTTC. Amino acid sequence: CASSERPWWREADNEQFF. The variable domain in full, completed from reference TRBV2 and TRBJ2-1, reads EPEVTQTPSHQVTQMGQEVILRCVPISNHLYFYWYRQILGQKVEFLVSFYNNEISEKSEIFDDQFSVERPDGSNFTLKIRSTKLEDSAMYFCASSERPWWREADNEQFFGPGTRLTVL.

The CDR3 sequence is CASSPGRGEKLFF. The DNA of the CDR3 is TGTGCCAGCAGCCCCGGGAGGGGTGAAAAACTGTTTTTT. The chain employs TRBV7-3 and TRBJ1-4; D is possibly TRBD1 (5 bases). V lost 5 bases and J lost 7, with 11 bases in between. The CDR3 totals 13 residues. Germline-derived CDR1 and CDR2 are SGHTA and FQGTGA. The full variable domain, completed using reference TRBV7-3 and TRBJ1-4, is GAGVSQTPSNKVTEKGKYVELRCDPISGHTALYWYRQSLGQGPEFLIYFQGTGAADDSGLPNDRFFAVRPEGSVSTLKIQRTERGDSAVYLCASSPGRGEKLFFGSGTQLSVL.

At least ten counts were recorded for this clonotype. The chain uses TRBV4-1 and TRBJ1-1; tentative D call: TRBD1 (5 bases). The V gene's germline CDR1 is MGHRA and CDR2 YSYEKL. V was cut by 2 bases and J by 5 bases, with 12 bases left in between. The CDR3 spans 14 residues. DNA for the CDR3: TGCGCCAGCAGCCAACGCGGGGAGGGGACTGAAGCTTTCTTT. Protein product: CASSQRGEGTEAFF.

The table lists this clonotype with many counts. The genes are TRBV11-2 and TRBJ2-2, with TRBD2 identical over 8 bases. Germline-derived CDR1 and CDR2 are SGHAT and FQNNGV. The CDR3 covers 18 residues. Trimming removed 5 bases from V and 3 bases from J; junction bases left unmatched: 14. CDR3 coding DNA: TGTGCCAGCAGCGGACGTTGGGGGGCGGGGGGATACACCGGGGAGCTGTTTTTT. Its protein product is CASSGRWGAGGYTGELFF.

Many counts were recorded for this clonotype. V is TRBV20-1 and J is TRBJ2-1; 14 positions match TRBD2. The CDR3 length is 18 residues. V lost 1 base, J lost 0 bases, and 5 bases stayed unmatched. CDR1 and CDR2 from the germline V gene are DFQATT and SNEGSKA (reference sequence). CDR3 sequence reads: CSARGTSGRPSSYNEQFF. In DNA, the CDR3 is TGCAGTGCTAGAGGGACTAGCGGGAGGCCCAGCTCCTACAATGAGCAGTTCTTC.

This clonotype occurred many times. The chain links TRBV15 to TRBJ2-1, with 8 bases matching TRBD2. V lost 4 bases and J lost 9; bases outside the gene matches: 17. Germline assignment: CDR1 LNHNV and CDR2 YYDKDF (reference sequence). The length of the CDR3 is 17 residues. CDR3 in DNA: TGTGCCACCAGCACCCTCTGGGCGGGAGGCCGCTCAGGTGAGCAGTTCTTC. This encodes CATSTLWAGGRSGEQFF.

Ten or more counts support this clonotype. The genes are TRBV27 and TRBJ1-6; 9 nucleotides agree with TRBD1. Per germline, CDR1 MNHEY and CDR2 SMNVEV (reference sequence). With 7 bases clipped from V and 14 bases from J, the junction kept 15 bases outside the gene matches. This CDR3 comprises 15 residues. CDR3 in DNA: TGTGCCAGCACCACCCGGGACAGGGCCCTAGTGGCCCTCCACTTT. It specifies CASTTRDRALVALHF.

In regard to this clonotype: A much larger clone lies one base from this, so it may be a read error. The DNA of the CDR3 is TGTGCCAGCAGCTTGGTAGGAGCCTATTACAATGAGCAGCTCTTC. It codes for CASSLVGAYYNEQLF. The gene calls are TRBV5-5 and TRBJ2-1; D is undetermined. The germline V gene encodes CDR1 SGHKS and CDR2 YYEKEE (reference sequence). This CDR3 spans 15 amino acids.

This clonotype has a count of ten or more. This rearrangement joins TRBV6-1 to TRBJ2-7; 10 bases agree with TRBD1. The germline CDR1 and CDR2 sequences are MNHNS and SASEGT. J gave up 6 bases and V 3 bases, and 8 bases lay outside the gene matches. This CDR3 spans 15 amino acids. The CDR3 sequence is CASSDLGTGVGEQYF. CDR3 nucleotides: TGTGCCAGCAGTGATTTGGGGACAGGGGTCGGCGAGCAGTACTTC.

The gene calls are TRBV4-3 and TRBJ2-7; TRBD2 aligns across 8 bases. The J call is uncertain, as TRBJ2-1 better fits the DNA end. In germline, CDR1 is LGHNA, CDR2 YSLEER. The CDR3 has 14 amino acids. CDR3 sequence: CASSQGTSSYEQFF. The CDR3, as DNA: TGCGCCAGCAGCCAAGGGACTAGCAGCTACGAGCAGTTCTTC.

Ten or more counts support this clonotype. The rearrangement uses TRBV7-8 and TRBJ2-3; D is unresolved. Looked up from germline, CDR1 is SGHVS and CDR2 is FQNEAQ. V lost 5 bases, J lost 0 bases, and 18 bases lay in between. There are 17 residues in the CDR3. The CDR3 here is CASSHRPLGRSTDTQYF. The DNA of the CDR3 is TGTGCCAGCAGCCACCGTCCCCTTGGGCGGAGCACAGATACGCAGTATTTT.

The V call is TRBV19, the J call TRBJ2-1, with 10 positions matching TRBD2. Unmatched junction bases numbered 4, after V lost 5 bases and J lost 6 bases. The CDR3 covers 14 residues. CDR1 and CDR2 (germline): LNHDA, SQIVND (reference sequence). The DNA for the CDR3 is TGTGCCAGTAGTCCTACTAGCGGGGCCAATGAGCAGTTCTTC. Protein: CASSPTSGANEQFF.

The V call is TRBV20-1, the J call TRBJ2-5; 7 bases line up with TRBD1. CDR3 length equals 14 residues. With 5 bases clipped from V and 4 bases from J, the junction kept 10 bases outside the gene matches. Germline CDR1 reads DFQATT; CDR2 reads SNEGSKA (reference sequence). CDR3: CSADRTGGAETQYF. The CDR3 region has the DNA TGCAGTGCTGACCGGACAGGTGGAGCAGAGACCCAGTACTTC.

This clonotype was observed at least ten times. CDR3 DNA: TGTGCCAGCAGCATTCCCCCGGGGACTACCTACGAGCAGTACTTC. It codes for CASSIPPGTTYEQYF. The V gene is TRBV5-5, the J gene TRBJ2-7, with 7 bases fitting TRBD2. CDR1 is SGHKS and CDR2 is YYEKEE in the germline V gene (reference sequence). The CDR3 extends over 15 amino acids. With V trimmed by 4 bases and J by 2 bases, 9 bases remained unmatched.

This rearrangement joins TRBV20-1 to TRBJ2-5; D call uncertain. V dropped 3 bases and J dropped 5 bases, with 7 bases sitting between them. CDR3 length equals 11 residues. CDR1 is DFQATT and CDR2 is SNEGSKA in the germline V gene (reference sequence). The CDR3 is CSARRSETQYF. DNA for the CDR3: TGCAGTGCTAGGAGATCCGAGACCCAGTACTTC.